The clone carrying this T cell receptor (beta chain) has ten or more counts. The antigen remains undetermined. Genomic DNA templated the TCR beta VDJ and CDR3 profiling. TCRdb reprocessed the reads with MiXCR, giving one entry per CDR3 protein. The top ten clones hold 0.85% to 1.2% of a sample with 180,000 or so distinct CDR3 sequences, roughly 43% of them seen once. All patients picked for sequencing had shown, by flow cytometry, an expansion of CD8+CD57+ cells. This record belongs to a study of CD8+CD57+ T cells in acquired aplastic anemia. The germline V gene has CDR1 SQVTM and CDR2 ANQGSEA. The CDR3 totals 13 residues. V was pared by 7 bases and J by 0 bases, with 12 bases between. Points from the study as a whole: Statistical testing detected no significant gap in CD8+ Simpson's diversity between patients and controls. Between patients and controls, around 31 CD8+ CDR3 sequences were found in common.

The specimen was sorted CD4+, CD8+, or CD8+CD57+ T cells (not recorded which) from PBMCs. This clonotype originated in a human donor with aplastic anemia. The V call is TRBV29-1, the J call TRBJ1-1; no definite D call. CDR3: CSAQGSMNTEAFF. DNA of the CDR3: TGCAGCGCCCAAGGCAGTATGAACACTGAAGCTTTCTTT.